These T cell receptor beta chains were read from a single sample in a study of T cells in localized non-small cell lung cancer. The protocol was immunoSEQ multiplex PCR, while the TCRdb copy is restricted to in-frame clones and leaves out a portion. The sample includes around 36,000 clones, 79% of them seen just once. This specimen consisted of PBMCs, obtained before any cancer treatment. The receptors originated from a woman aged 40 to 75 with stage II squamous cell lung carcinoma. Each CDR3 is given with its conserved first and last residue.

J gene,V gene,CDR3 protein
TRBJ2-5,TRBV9,CASSFSFGLAEGLKETQYF
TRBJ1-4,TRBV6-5,CASSYNPGTINEKLFF
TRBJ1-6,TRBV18,CASSPGQFDSPLHF
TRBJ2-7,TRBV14,CASSQVGSPYEQYF
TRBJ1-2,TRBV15,CATSSDRGIRYTF
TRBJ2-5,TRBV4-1,CASSQVGLNVETQYF
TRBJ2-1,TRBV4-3,CASSQGPGSSAYNEQFF
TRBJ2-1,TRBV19,CASRGADGNEQFF
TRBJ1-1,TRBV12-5,CASGLENTEAFF
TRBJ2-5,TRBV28,CASSSHGPGETQYF
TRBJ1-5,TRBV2,CASSEGGDQHF
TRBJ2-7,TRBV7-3,CASSLSGDSSYEQYF
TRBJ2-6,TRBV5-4,CASSLDGGSGANVLTF
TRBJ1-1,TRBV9,CASSSGPDATEAFF
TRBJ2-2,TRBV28,CASSLLDPGELFF
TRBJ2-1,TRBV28,CASSLSTPGQGFNEQFF
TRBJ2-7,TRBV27,CASSTFPGYEQYF
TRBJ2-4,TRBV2,CASSEGVTGPGIQYF
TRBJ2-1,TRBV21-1,CASRPGERGGGGYNEQFF
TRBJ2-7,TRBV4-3,CASSQDWSGNYEQYF
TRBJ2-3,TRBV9,CASSVRTSGSSTDTQYF
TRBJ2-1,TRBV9,CASSVGLAGVNEQFF
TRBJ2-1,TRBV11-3,CASRYRDSSYNEQFF
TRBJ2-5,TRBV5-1,CASSLGGLAFQETQYF
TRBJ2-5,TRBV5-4,CASSPADQETQYF
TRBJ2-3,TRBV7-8,CASSLGAGGGTDTQYF
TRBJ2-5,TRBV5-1,CASSLGTSLQETQYF
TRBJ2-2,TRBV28,CASSLGRQKELFF
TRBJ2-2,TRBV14,CASSQIVTGELFF
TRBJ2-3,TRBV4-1,CASSQDSGADTQYF
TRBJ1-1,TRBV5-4,CASSRGEGAGDAEAFF
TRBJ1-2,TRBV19,CASSIGGGMVYGYTF
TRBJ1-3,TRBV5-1,CASSLSAGGANTIYF
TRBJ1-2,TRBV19,CASRHSQGTKGYTF
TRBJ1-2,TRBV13,CASSLGLRVHGYTF
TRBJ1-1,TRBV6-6,CASSLELNTEAFF
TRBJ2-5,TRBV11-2,CASSYSGGETQYF
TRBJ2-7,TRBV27,CASSSLGAAAYEQYF
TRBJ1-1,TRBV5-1,CASSVSTLGGLNTEAFF
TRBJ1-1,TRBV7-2,CASSLEEGTEAFF
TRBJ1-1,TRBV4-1,CASSQDRTVNTEAFF
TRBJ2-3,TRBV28,CASSLRPLAQYF
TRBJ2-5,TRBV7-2,CASSLSWGQETQYF
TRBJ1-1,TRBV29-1,CSVEGQMNTEAFF
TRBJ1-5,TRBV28,CASSTLRRGPSNQPQHF
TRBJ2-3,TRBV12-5,CASGRGLEDTQYF
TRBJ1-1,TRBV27,CASSYLFSSEAFF
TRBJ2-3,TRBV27,CASSTGTDTQYF
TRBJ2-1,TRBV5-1,CASKGGFSDRVVNEQFF
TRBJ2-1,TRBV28,CASSPRTGFHEQFF
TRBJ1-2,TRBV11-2,CASSLAQSNYGYTF
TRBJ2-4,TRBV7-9,CAIDDRIGAAGSIQYF
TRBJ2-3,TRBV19,CASSHDGRDTQYF
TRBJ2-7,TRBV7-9,CASSLAGGTYEQYF
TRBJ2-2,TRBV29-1,CSVPSHTGELFF
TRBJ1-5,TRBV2,CASSEIEGGGNQPQHF
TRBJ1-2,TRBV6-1,CASSHLDGNYGYTF